The 2 T cell receptor beta chains below all came from one sample that was sequenced in a study of cytomegalovirus exposure and HLA in healthy donors. A multiplex PCR was run with 60 Vbeta primers and 13 Jbeta primers. The method was immunoSEQ multiplex PCR; TCRdb's version includes in-frame clones alone and lacks a portion of them. Of some 150,000 clones in the sample, roughly four fifths were seen once. What was sequenced was PBMCs. Receptor source: a man aged 25 to 40 in good health and CMV-seronegative.

The rearrangement joins TRBV5-8 to TRBJ2-1; 10 bases fit TRBD2. This CDR3 has 16 amino acids. CDR1 is SGHTS, CDR2 YDEGEE, per germline. With 4 bases clipped from V and 0 bases from J, the junction kept 4 bases outside the gene matches. For the CDR3, the DNA is TGTGCCAGCAGCGGGGGACTAGCGAGCTCCTACAATGAGCAGTTCTTC. Its translation is CASSGGLASSYNEQFF.

This chain links TRBV11-2 with TRBJ1-3; D is uncertain. This CDR3 region has 12 residues. V was pared by 1 base and J by 6 bases, with 4 bases between. Germline loops: CDR1 SGHAT, CDR2 FQNNGV. CDR3 DNA: TGTGCCAGCAGCTTAGTCGTAAACACCATATATTTT. Its translation: CASSLVVNTIYF. The complete variable domain, with remaining parts taken from reference TRBV11-2 and TRBJ1-3, reads EAGVAQSPRYKIIEKRQSVAFWCNPISGHATLYWYQQILGQGPKLLIQFQNNGVVDDSQLPKDRFSAERLKGVDSTLKIQPAKLEDSAVYLCASSLVVNTIYFGEGSWLTVV.